The clone carrying this T cell receptor beta chain was counted at least ten times. Time point given: blood at routine non-recurrence follow-up after resection. The data originate from a study of spatial heterogeneity in lung cancer. Using its own MiXCR run on the 5' RACE reads, TCRdb lists one record per CDR3 protein. The data contain about 38,000 distinct CDR3 sequences, under 9% of them singletons. Here the sequenced sample was PBMCs, taken at follow-up. The source of this sequence is a male donor with early-stage non-small cell lung cancer.

The CDR3 reads CSAQATVGHQPQHF. CDR3 sequence (DNA): TGCAGTGCCCAAGCTACAGTTGGCCATCAGCCCCAGCATTTT. This chain connects TRBV20-1 to TRBJ1-5, with D unresolved. With 6 bases removed from V and 5 bases from J, the gap between germline ends came to 17 bases. The germline V gene has CDR1 DFQATT and CDR2 SNEGSKA (reference sequence). The CDR3 totals 14 residues.